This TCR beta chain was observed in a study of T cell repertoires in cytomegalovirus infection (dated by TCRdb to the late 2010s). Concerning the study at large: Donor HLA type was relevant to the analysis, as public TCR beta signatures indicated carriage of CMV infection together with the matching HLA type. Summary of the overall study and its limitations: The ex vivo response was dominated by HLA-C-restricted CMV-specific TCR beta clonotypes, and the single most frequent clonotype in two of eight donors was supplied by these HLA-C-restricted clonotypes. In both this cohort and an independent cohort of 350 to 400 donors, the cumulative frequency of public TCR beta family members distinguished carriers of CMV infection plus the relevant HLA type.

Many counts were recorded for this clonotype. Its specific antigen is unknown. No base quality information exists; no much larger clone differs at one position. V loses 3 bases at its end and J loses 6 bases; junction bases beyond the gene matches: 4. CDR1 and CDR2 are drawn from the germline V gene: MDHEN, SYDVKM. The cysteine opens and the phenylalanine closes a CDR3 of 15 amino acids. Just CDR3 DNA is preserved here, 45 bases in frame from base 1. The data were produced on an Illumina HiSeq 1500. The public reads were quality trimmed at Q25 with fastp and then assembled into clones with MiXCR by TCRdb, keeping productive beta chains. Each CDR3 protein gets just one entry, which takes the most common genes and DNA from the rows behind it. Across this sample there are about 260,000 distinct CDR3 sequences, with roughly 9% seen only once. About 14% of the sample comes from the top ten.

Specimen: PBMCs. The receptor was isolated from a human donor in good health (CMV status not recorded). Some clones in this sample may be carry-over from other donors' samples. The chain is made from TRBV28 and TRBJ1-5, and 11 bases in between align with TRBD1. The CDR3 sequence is CASSLGTGGRQPQHF. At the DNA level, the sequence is TGTGCCAGCAGTTTGGGGACAGGGGGACGTCAGCCCCAGCATTTT.